These 13 T cell receptor beta chains were all obtained from the same sample, sequenced in a study of blood T cell repertoires in COVID-19. The method was immunoSEQ multiplex PCR; TCRdb's version includes in-frame clones alone and lacks a portion of them. Found here are about 65,000 clones, roughly 80% of them singletons; the top ten hold just over 40%. The specimen was peripheral blood. Receptors were obtained from a human donor in a cohort sampled during active COVID-19.

This chain connects TRBV5-1 to TRBJ2-5; D possibly corresponds to TRBD1 (5 bases). Germline values: CDR1 SGHRS, CDR2 YFSETQ. Trimming stripped 5 bases from V and 5 bases from J, with 16 bases between. The length of the CDR3 is 14 residues. For the CDR3, the DNA is TGCGCCAGCAGTTCCCTAGGGGTTTCTGAGACCCAGTACTTC. It translates to CASSSLGVSETQYF. Full variable domain (remainder filled in from reference TRBV5-1 and TRBJ2-5): KAGVTQTPRYLIKTRGQQVTLSCSPISGHRSVSWYQQTPGQGLQFLFEYFSETQRNKGNFPGRFSGRQFSNSRSEMNVSTLELGDSALYLCASSSLGVSETQYFGPGTRLLVL.

This clone was seen only once. V is TRBV5-6 and J is TRBJ1-2; 7 nucleotides agree with TRBD1. The CDR3 length is 14 residues. CDR1 and CDR2 (germline): SGHDT, YYEEEE. Unmatched junction bases numbered 7, after V lost 0 bases and J lost 8 bases. CDR3 amino acids: CASSLGTGTYGYTF. In DNA form, the CDR3 reads TGTGCCAGCAGCTTGGGGACAGGAACCTACGGCTACACCTTC.

The CDR3 sequence: CASTGTVFNEQFF. The CDR3 region has the DNA TGTGCCAGCACCGGGACAGTATTCAATGAGCAGTTCTTC. J is TRBJ2-1 and V is TRBV6-5, with 7 bases fitting TRBD1. CDR3 size: 13 residues. The V segment lost 7 bases and the J segment 6 bases; nucleotides outside the gene matches: 6. Germline V gene sequence: CDR1 MNHEY, CDR2 SVGAGI.

The J gene is TRBJ2-7, the V gene TRBV19; weak D call: TRBD2 (5 bases). Trimming shortened V by 8 bases and J by 0 bases, and 20 bases separated the two germline ends. The CDR3 length is 16 residues. The germline CDR1 and CDR2 sequences are LNHDA and SQIVND (reference sequence). The CDR3 DNA is TGTGCCAGTTCACACGGGATAGCTGCAGGCTCCTACGAGCAGTACTTC. Protein sequence: CASSHGIAAGSYEQYF. The full variable domain, in which reference TRBV19 and TRBJ2-7 provide the parts outside the CDR3, is DGGITQSPKYLFRKEGQNVTLSCEQNLNHDAMYWYRQDPGQGLRLIYYSQIVNDFQKGDIAEGYSVSREKKESFPLTVTSAQKNPTAFYLCASSHGIAAGSYEQYFGPGTRLTVT.

The chain combines TRBV7-3 with TRBJ2-2, with TRBD2 matching over 9 bases. With 6 bases clipped from V and 4 bases from J, the junction kept 3 bases outside the gene matches. This CDR3 contains 14 residues. In germline, CDR1 is SGHTA, CDR2 FQGTGA. The CDR3: CASRGTSITGELFF. The CDR3 bases are TGTGCCAGCAGGGGGACTAGCATCACCGGGGAGCTGTTTTTT.

The rearrangement uses TRBV13 and TRBJ1-1; TRBD1 aligns across 7 bases. J gave up 2 bases and V 7 bases, and 7 bases lay outside the gene matches. CDR1 and CDR2 from the germline V gene are PRHDT and FYEKMQ (reference sequence). The CDR3 runs 14 residues. In DNA form, the CDR3 reads TGTGCCAGCACCACGACAGGGCTAAACACTGAAGCTTTCTTT. This codes for CASTTTGLNTEAFF.

The chain recombines TRBV13 with TRBJ2-7; TRBD1 matches at 8 bases. The CDR3 consists of 14 residues. The trim removed 1 base at V and 4 bases at J, leaving 3 bases unmatched. CDR1 PRHDT and CDR2 FYEKMQ come from the germline V gene (reference sequence). For the CDR3, the DNA is TGTGCCAGCAGCTTAGTGGGACAGGCTTACGAGCAGTACTTC. It encodes CASSLVGQAYEQYF.

This clone has a single count. The chain is built from TRBV3-1 (or the pseudogene TRBV3-2) and TRBJ1-1; D remains unclear. The ends were cut back, 1 base at V and 2 bases at J, with 5 bases in the middle. The CDR3 length is 13 residues. The germline V gene encodes CDR1 LGHDT and CDR2 YNNKEL (reference sequence). The CDR3 DNA is TGTGCCAGCAGCCAAGGAGTCAACACTGAAGCTTTCTTT. The encoded protein is CASSQGVNTEAFF.

The V gene is TRBV10-3, the J gene TRBJ1-6; 7 nucleotides align to TRBD1. J gave up 5 bases and V 6 bases, and 7 bases lay outside the gene matches. There are 15 residues in the CDR3. Germline V gene sequence: CDR1 ENHRY, CDR2 SYGVKD. The DNA for the CDR3 is TGTGCCATCAGCGAGGACAGGCTAAATAATTCACCCCTCCACTTT. This codes for CAISEDRLNNSPLHF.

The CDR3 is CASSPRARGSYEQYF. CDR3 sequence (DNA): TGTGCCAGCAGCCCACGGGCCAGGGGTAGCTACGAGCAGTACTTC. The chain employs TRBV9 and TRBJ2-7, with D perhaps TRBD1 (6 bases). The ends were cut back, 4 bases at V and 3 bases at J, with 17 bases in the middle. This CDR3 contains 15 residues. Germline CDR1 is SGDLS and CDR2 is YYNGEE.

In its sample, this clone was seen a few times. This chain joins TRBV27 and TRBJ1-2, with TRBD1 matching 7 bases. The CDR3 loop spans 14 amino acids. The junction had 8 bases not matched to a gene; V was cut back by 7 bases and J by 3 bases. Per the germline V gene, CDR1 is MNHEY and CDR2 is SMNVEV (reference sequence). CDR3 bases: TGTGCCAGCACCCCACGGGGACAGTACTATGGCTACACCTTC. Protein product: CASTPRGQYYGYTF.

The genes are TRBV7-2 and TRBJ2-2, with D perhaps matching TRBD1 (5 bases). Germline V gene sequence: CDR1 SGHTA, CDR2 FQGNSA. The CDR3 has 16 residues. V shed 2 bases and J shed 0 bases, with 10 bases lying between them. Here the CDR3 DNA reads TGTGCCAGCAGCTTAAAGGTCAGGGCGAACACCGGGGAGCTGTTTTTT. This codes for CASSLKVRANTGELFF.

V usage is TRBV10-2 and J usage is TRBJ1-2; D is possibly TRBD1 (6 bases). V was shortened by 3 bases and J by 5 bases, with 13 bases between the two germline ends. Germline V CDR1 and CDR2: WSHSY, SAAADI. The CDR3 is 14 residues long. The CDR3 coding sequence is TGCGCCAGCAGTGACCGGCGCAGGGGATATGGCTACACCTTC. Protein product: CASSDRRRGYGYTF.